The entry below describes one TCR beta chain. No antigen is known for it. No base quality information exists; no much larger clone differs at one position. The cohort was made up of 500 to 850 healthy bone marrow donors. At the time of sampling, every cohort member was nominally healthy, though immune exposures that went unrecorded were likely present. The donor tested CMV seropositive and was one of the 289 seropositive cohort members. Each donor provided a peripheral blood sample, and peripheral blood mononuclear cells were used for TCR beta sequencing. Genomic DNA extraction from the blood cell samples was performed with the Qiagen DNeasy Blood Extraction Kit. This record comes from a study of cytomegalovirus exposure and HLA in healthy donors (dated by TCRdb to 2017 to 2019). At the level of the whole study: An earlier analysis of under 600 of the donors reported more than 250 Gb of sequence data and some 120 million unique TCR beta sequences from some 180 million T cells. An early release that covered about 600 HLA-typed donors contained approximately 300 gigabases of sequencing data and 70 million to 100 million unique TCR sequences. Of the approximately 400 genotyped donors, approximately 83% fell in the genetic ancestry cluster associated with self-reported Caucasian donors. The aim of the study was to test whether cataloging public T cell receptors could identify signatures of past pathogen exposure. The study used immunosequencing to profile the T cell repertoires of approximately 630 subjects and linked those repertoires to cytomegalovirus serostatus. A separate validation cohort of roughly 110 different subjects was used in addition to the 666-subject first cohort. High-throughput TCR immunosequencing, statistical association of individual TCRs with disease status, and machine learning were combined to predict cytomegalovirus infection status. To study patterns of TCR occurrence, a later analysis re-analyzed previously published TCR beta repertoires from 666 donors and added high-resolution HLA genotyping. Rather than drawing on any new phenotypic data, the later analysis identified candidate immune exposures from TCR beta sequences and the way those sequences occurred across donors. An earlier analysis of fewer than 750 of the donors used high-throughput TCR beta sequencing to judge whether each TCR beta V gene segment behaved as functional or pseudogenic. Donor age, sex, ethnicity and CMV serostatus were collected together with the repertoire data. A later genetic analysis took genome-wide SNP genotypes for about 65% of the roughly 670 donors and used that subset as a discovery cohort. Every repertoire in the discovery cohort had been generated on one and the same sequencing platform. Class I and class II HLA loci were covered by the typing at four-digit resolution. The number of donors typed differed by locus, with roughly 620-630 for A, B, C, DRB1 and DQB1, around 500 for DQA1, approximately 570 for DPA1, and roughly 450 for DPB1. Roughly 5 DR-DQ haplotypes were handled as single units for association and clustering because linkage in the cohort was strong. Across approximately 400 genotyped donors of the cohort, an average of roughly 250,000 unique TCR beta nucleotide sequences per donor were sequenced, and 15% to 20% of those sequences were non-productive. Study-wide findings and limitations: According to a later genetic analysis, donors in an Asian-associated ancestry cluster had fewer N-insertions in productive TCRs than the approximately 630-donor mean. An association between a missense DCLRE1C variant and V-gene and J-gene trimming of TCR beta chains was found in a later genetic analysis and replicated in an independent cohort. A later analysis found that HLA-associated TCR beta chains were more clonally expanded and had lower generation probabilities than equally common non-associated chains. A further reported finding was that TCR beta sequences accurately predicted the HLA-A and HLA-B alleles for most subjects in the first cohort. Across donors, most TCR sequences were observed very rarely, whereas some public TCRs were present in many individuals. Assigning TCR associations to individual alleles was difficult when HLA alleles, especially DR and DQ, strongly co-occurred. The 87-base-pair reads could not distinguish some IMGT-functional V segments, including TRBV6-2 and TRBV6-3, so those segments were excluded. Correlated functional status among segregating V segments might reflect linkage disequilibrium, but an unknown experimental factor could not be ruled out. The study listed 164 TCR beta chains as associated with cytomegalovirus. For the cohort, immune exposure information was limited to CMV serostatus. This cohort had only TCR beta chains sequenced, and the lack of alpha or paired-chain data limited which features could be detected. The authors suggested that the approach could potentially be generalized to other disease states and immunological phenotypes. In a later analysis, several top co-occurrence clusters were reported to appear linked to parvovirus B19, influenza, CMV and Epstein-Barr virus. A cluster of highly shared sequence variants was judged likely to represent a technical artifact of the sequencing pipeline. In both the original and validation cohorts, the classifier was reported to diagnose cytomegalovirus status with high specificity and sensitivity. In an earlier analysis of under 600 of the donors, most TCR beta V segments were observed in productive rearrangements about 87% or about 30% of the time, broadly matching IMGT annotations. Roughly uniform sequencing depth across donors was assumed in presence/absence analyses, although this assumption may not hold. A few of the identified cytomegalovirus-associated TCR beta chains were confirmed in vitro to be specific for cytomegalovirus antigens. Most CMV-associated TCR beta chains appeared to be HLA-restricted in a later analysis, and the HLA associations seemed to be driven largely by CMV exposure. A later analysis associated roughly 17,000 TCR beta sequences with specific HLA alleles at a false discovery rate of 0.05. Because HLA typing was missing for some donors at each locus, association tests included only the typed subset. According to a later analysis, TCR association rates differed among HLA loci, with DRB1 alleles showing the most associated TCRs and HLA-C alleles showing the fewest. Because counts were too low, about 17 rarely observed V segments, including chromosome 9 orphons, were excluded from the earlier analysis of roughly 580 of the donors.

Libraries were constructed by the immunoSEQ multiplex PCR assay. For the multiplex PCR, a mixture combining 60 forward primers for TCR Vbeta segments and 13 reverse primers for TCR Jbeta segments was used. Amplification of the CDR3 region of rearranged TCR beta genes was performed with a multiplex PCR assay on genomic DNA. The amplified TCR beta libraries were sequenced on the Illumina HiSeq System as 87-base-pair reads. Under the source paper's analysis protocol: Across the 670 or so repertoires, a later analysis counted 75 million to 90 million unique TCR beta chains, roughly 11 million of which were shared by at least two donors. Raw reads were error-corrected and collapsed into unique sequences by a nearest-neighbor algorithm in which closely related sequences were merged to remove PCR and sequencing errors. Alignment of CDR3 sequences to IMGT reference sequences was used to assign V, D and J gene segments. For a sequence to be retained, at least a six-nucleotide match to both a V gene segment and a J gene segment was required. Rearrangements were classified as productive when the CDR3 lacked stop codons and remained in frame with V and J, and all other rearrangements were classified as non-productive. CDR3 was defined according to IMGT convention as the region running from the second conserved V-encoded cysteine to the conserved J-encoded phenylalanine. The earlier analysis of a few hundred of the donors excluded any sequence lacking an unambiguous match to a single V gene segment. In an earlier analysis of some 590 of the donors, a V segment was called functional when productive rearrangements were above 56.7%, and segregating when the standard deviation between donors exceeded 5%. A statistical classification framework was developed to diagnose cytomegalovirus status using the catalog of TCR beta chain sequences. In a later analysis, V and J genes were assigned by comparing TCR nucleotide sequences against IMGT/GENE-DB human TR gene sequences. The TCRdist pipeline was used in a later analysis to assign CDR3 sequences and most-parsimonious VDJ recombination scenarios. In a later analysis, each TCR beta chain was defined by its CDR3 amino acid sequence together with its V-gene family, and reads lacking a unique V-gene family were excluded. A later analysis removed over 500 highly shared, low-generation-probability nucleotide sequences to deal with suspected cross-contamination and a sequencing artifact. For each public chain, a later analysis derived a clonal expansion index from normalized ranks of inferred template counts within each repertoire. In a later analysis, generation probabilities were computed using a VDJ recombination model fitted to out-of-frame rearrangements, and the results were checked against IGoR. In a later analysis, hypergeometric tests were used to score TCR-TCR, TCR-HLA and TCR-CMV co-occurrence, with a repertoire-size bias correction applied to TCR pairs. In a later analysis, false discovery rates were estimated by permuting HLA or CMV assignments 20 times. In a later analysis, co-occurring TCRs were grouped using DBSCAN, and TCRdist sequence similarity was added for clustering within HLA-allele-positive subsets. Repertoires with fewer than 30,000 or more than 120,000 public chains were left out of co-occurrence clustering, as were about 5 repertoires with anomalous nucleotide sharing. In TCRdb, the immuneACCESS table is reduced to in-frame sequences with V and J assigned. These tables do not hold every clone; where another copy was compared, an unresolved V gene accounts for under half, and the others remain unexplained. The DNA gave D and trimming, while V, J and clone size come from that table. The sample table contains approximately 180,000 clones; only one count was recorded for roughly four fifths of them. Clones ranked in the top ten supply 4.8% of the sample.

According to the germline V gene (reference sequence), CDR1 reads LNHDA and CDR2 reads SQIVND. The CDR3 has 14 amino acids, counting the end cysteine and phenylalanine. Here the CDR3 DNA is all that survives: 42 bases in frame from base 1. Between the V and J ends, shortened by 6 bases and 4 bases respectively, the junction contains 15 bases. This receptor was obtained from a girl between 5 and 17 years old in good health and CMV-seropositive. Here the chain combines TRBV19 and TRBJ1-2; TRBD1 could be the D gene, as 6 bases match. Sequenced: PBMCs. Read as DNA, the sequence is TGTGCCAGTAGGCGGCCCGGGACATCCTATGGCTACACCTTC. The resulting protein is CASRRPGTSYGYTF.